A selection of T cell receptor beta chains follows, all from one sample in a study of control samples from healthy donors and cancer patients. Libraries were prepared by immunoSEQ multiplex PCR; TCRdb keeps only in-frame clonotypes and omits some of them. This sample has 180,000 or so clones, with about nine tenths found just once. Sequencing was carried out using blood. These receptors were collected from a woman aged 25-40 years in good health. The CDR3 runs from the conserved cysteine through the conserved F or W. The order of the fields is V gene, D gene, J gene, clone size, CDR3 length, CDR3 DNA, CDR3 protein. The D gene is left open where the match is weak. Clone size is stated in some rows and not others, as once, few, many or a class when expanded.

>TRBV6-5|NA|TRBJ2-7|NA|13
TGTGCCAGCAGTTACGCCGGGACCTACGAGCAGTACTTC
CASSYAGTYEQYF
>TRBV7-2|NA|TRBJ1-2|NA|14
TGTGCCAGCAGCTTAGCCAGGGTGAACTATGGCTACACCTTC
CASSLARVNYGYTF
>TRBV4-3|NA|TRBJ1-4|NA|16
TGCGCCAGCAGCCAAATGCAGGGCACAACTAATGAAAAACTGTTTTTT
CASSQMQGTTNEKLFF
>TRBV7-6|TRBD1|TRBJ2-2|NA|17
TGTGCCAGCAGCGAAATCGGGACAGGGGGGCACACCGGGGAGCTGTTTTTT
CASSEIGTGGHTGELFF
>TRBV21-1|NA|TRBJ1-2|NA|14
TGTGCCAGCAGCAAAGTCGACAGGGAGGACGGCTACACCTTC
CASSKVDREDGYTF
>TRBV7-2|TRBD1|TRBJ1-1|NA|14
TGTGCCAGCGGAAACAGGGGAGTTAGAACTGAAGCTTTCTTT
CASGNRGVRTEAFF
>TRBV12-3/TRBV12-4|TRBD1|TRBJ1-2|NA|13
TGTGCCAGCAGTACCGGACAGGGGTATGGCTACACCTTC
CASSTGQGYGYTF
>TRBV19|TRBD1|TRBJ2-5|few|15
TGTGCCAGTAGTATGACCAGGGGGATCCAAGAGACCCAGTACTTC
CASSMTRGIQETQYF
>TRBV9|NA|TRBJ1-1|NA|14
TGTGCCAGCAGCGTAGCTGGGAGGAGCACTGAAGCTTTCTTT
CASSVAGRSTEAFF
>TRBV28|NA|TRBJ1-2|few|11
TGTGCCAGCAGTTTAGGGGGAGGCTACACCTTC
CASSLGGGYTF
>TRBV29-1|NA|TRBJ2-2|NA|12
TGCAGCGTTGAATTGGACACCGGGGAGCTGTTTTTT
CSVELDTGELFF
>TRBV18|TRBD1|TRBJ2-7|many|15
TGTGCCAGCTCACCAAGGACAGGGAGCTCCTACGAGCAGTACTTC
CASSPRTGSSYEQYF
>TRBV3-1/TRBV3-2|TRBD2|TRBJ2-3|once|14
TGTGCCAGCAGCAAGCGGGGGAGCACAGATACGCAGTATTTT
CASSKRGSTDTQYF
>TRBV12-5|TRBD1|TRBJ1-5|NA|15
TGTGCTAGTGGGCCCCAGACAGGGATCAATCAGCCCCAGCATTTT
CASGPQTGINQPQHF
>TRBV4-1|NA|TRBJ2-1|NA|15
TGCGCCAGCAGCCAAGAAGGGGGGTCCTACAATGAGCAGTTCTTC
CASSQEGGSYNEQFF
>TRBV3-1/TRBV3-2|NA|TRBJ2-5|once|15
TGTGCCAGCAGCCAAGGTCCCAGCCGGGGAGAGACCCAGTACTTC
CASSQGPSRGETQYF
>TRBV29-1|NA|TRBJ2-7|NA|14
TGCAGCGACCCTAGACAGGCATCCTCCTACGAGCAGTACTTC
CSDPRQASSYEQYF
>TRBV27|TRBD1|TRBJ2-5|NA|15
TGTGCCAGCAGTTTAGTTGGACAGGGTTGGGAGACCCAGTACTTC
CASSLVGQGWETQYF
>TRBV9|TRBD1|TRBJ1-4|few|15
TGTGCCAGCAGCCCTCGGACAGGGTATAATGAAAAACTGTTTTTT
CASSPRTGYNEKLFF
>TRBV3-1/TRBV3-2|TRBD2|TRBJ2-1|NA|17
TGTGCCAGCAGCCAAGATCGGAGACTAGCGTTATACAATGAGCAGTTCTTC
CASSQDRRLALYNEQFF
>TRBV15|NA|TRBJ1-3|NA|14
TGTGCCACCAGCAGTTTCCCCTCTGGAAACACCATATATTTT
CATSSFPSGNTIYF
>TRBV18|NA|TRBJ1-5|once|14
TGTGCCAGCTCACCGGGAGGGTTAAGTCAGCCCCAGCATTTT
CASSPGGLSQPQHF
>TRBV4-2|TRBD1|TRBJ1-4|NA|16
TGTGCCAGCAGAGACGGACAGGCGCCAACTAATGAAAAACTGTTTTTT
CASRDGQAPTNEKLFF
>TRBV3-1/TRBV3-2|NA|TRBJ1-1|NA|13
TGTGCCAGCAGCCAAGGGGGTATCACTGAAGCTTTCTTT
CASSQGGITEAFF
>TRBV29-1|TRBD1|TRBJ1-2|NA|13
TGCAGCGTTGTCGGACAGGGGAACTATGGCTACACCTTC
CSVVGQGNYGYTF
>TRBV15|NA|TRBJ1-4|NA|13
TGTGCCACCAGCAAGGGGGGGCTTGAAAAACTGTTTTTT
CATSKGGLEKLFF
>TRBV5-6|NA|TRBJ2-7|NA|14
TGTGCCAGCAGCTCTACCGGACAAGCCTACGAGCAGTACTTC
CASSSTGQAYEQYF
>TRBV5-1|NA|TRBJ1-4|NA|14
TGCGCCAGCAGCGCGGACAGTCGGGAAGAAAAACTGTTTTTT
CASSADSREEKLFF
>TRBV30|NA|TRBJ2-2|once|12
TGTGCCTGGAGTAGTGGGGTCGGGGAGCTGTTTTTT
CAWSSGVGELFF
>TRBV7-2|NA|TRBJ2-5|NA|13
TGTGCCAGCAGCTTGGAGCGGGAAGAGACCCAGTACTTC
CASSLEREETQYF
>TRBV6-7|TRBD1|TRBJ1-4|NA|16
TGTGCCAGCAGTTACGGGGGGACAGGAGTTAATGAAAAACTGTTTTTT
CASSYGGTGVNEKLFF
>TRBV14|NA|TRBJ1-2|NA|15
TGTGCCAGCAGCCAAACTGGGCAGGGGTACTATGGCTACACCTTC
CASSQTGQGYYGYTF
>TRBV27|NA|TRBJ2-7|NA|13
TGTGCCAGCAGTTCCCCGACTAGCTACGAGCAGTACTTC
CASSSPTSYEQYF
>TRBV30|TRBD2|TRBJ2-3|NA|13
TGTGCCTGGAGTCCGGGAGGGACAGATACGCAGTATTTT
CAWSPGGTDTQYF
>TRBV9|NA|TRBJ1-1|NA|13
TGTGCCAGCAGCGTAGCAGCCCACACTGAAGCTTTCTTT
CASSVAAHTEAFF
>TRBV6-5|NA|TRBJ1-1|NA|14
TGTGCCAGCAGTCCCCGCGACGGGAACACTGAAGCTTTCTTT
CASSPRDGNTEAFF
>TRBV20-1|NA|TRBJ2-5|NA|11
TGCAGTGCGAACAGGGTCGAGACCCAGTACTTC
CSANRVETQYF
>TRBV12-5|TRBD2|TRBJ2-4|NA|17
TGTGCTAGTGGTTTGCCCCGACTAGCGGGGGGGCGAAACATTCAGTACTTC
CASGLPRLAGGRNIQYF
>TRBV5-1|NA|TRBJ2-3|once|14
TGCGCCAGCAGGGATGATCCTAGCACAGATACGCAGTATTTT
CASRDDPSTDTQYF
>TRBV5-1|TRBD2|TRBJ2-2|NA|17
TGCGCCAGCAGCTTGGCTCCGGGGGGATACACGACCGGGGAGCTGTTTTTT
CASSLAPGGYTTGELFF
>TRBV5-1|NA|TRBJ1-1|NA|13
TGCGCCAGCAGCCCTTACACGAACACTGAAGCTTTCTTT
CASSPYTNTEAFF
>TRBV12-3/TRBV12-4|NA|TRBJ2-7|NA|13
TGTGCCAGCAGTTCCCAGGGGGGCTACGAGCAGTACTTC
CASSSQGGYEQYF
>TRBV20-1|TRBD1|TRBJ1-5|few|15
TGCAGTGCTAGTCGTGGACAGGGGGGTAGGCAGCCCCAGCATTTT
CSASRGQGGRQPQHF
>TRBV12-3/TRBV12-4|NA|TRBJ1-5|NA|13
TGTGCCAGCAGTTTGAGGGAAGGTCAGCCCCAGCATTTT
CASSLREGQPQHF
>TRBV9|NA|TRBJ2-1|NA|15
TGTGCCAGCAGCGTAGCCGGGACACCCTACAATGAGCAGTTCTTC
CASSVAGTPYNEQFF
>TRBV6-2/TRBV6-3|NA|TRBJ2-7|NA|14
TGTGCCAGCAGTTACTCAAGCGGCTCCTACGAGCAGTACTTC
CASSYSSGSYEQYF
>TRBV5-1|TRBD1|TRBJ2-7|NA|14
TGCGCCAGCAGCTTGGGGGAACAGGGGGGAGAGCAGTACTTC
CASSLGEQGGEQYF
>TRBV11-3|TRBD2|TRBJ2-7|NA|12
TGTGCCAGCAGGGGGAGGGCCTACGAGCAGTACTTC
CASRGRAYEQYF
>TRBV2|NA|TRBJ1-6|NA|15
TGTGCCAGCAGTGGCACGAGCTCCTATAATTCACCCCTCCACTTT
CASSGTSSYNSPLHF
>TRBV7-2|NA|TRBJ2-1|NA|14
TGTGCCAGCAGCTTAGGACTCAGGGGCAATGAGCAGTTCTTC
CASSLGLRGNEQFF
>TRBV11-2|NA|TRBJ2-7|NA|14
TGTGCCAGCAGCTTGGGACGGGACTCCTACGAGCAGTACTTC
CASSLGRDSYEQYF
>TRBV7-2|TRBD2|TRBJ2-2|NA|17
TGTGCCAGCAGCTTAGGCCTAGCGGGAGGGGGCACCGGGGAGCTGTTTTTT
CASSLGLAGGGTGELFF
>TRBV19|NA|TRBJ1-5|NA|13
TGTGCCAGTAGTATCGCCAGCAATCAGCCCCAGCATTTT
CASSIASNQPQHF
>TRBV10-3|TRBD2|TRBJ2-1|NA|15
TGTGCCATCAGAGATCTAGCGGGAGGCGGCAATGAGCAGTTCTTC
CAIRDLAGGGNEQFF
>TRBV5-1|TRBD2|TRBJ2-1|once|15
TGCGCCAGCAGCTTTCGGGGGGAGTCCTACAATGAGCAGTTCTTC
CASSFRGESYNEQFF